This T cell receptor beta chain is from a study of T cell responses to AZD1222 COVID-19 vaccine. Sequencing used immunoSEQ multiplex PCR; TCRdb keeps in-frame clones, though not all of them. This table holds around 120,000 clones, around nine tenths found once. Points from the study as a whole: Donors skewed white British and female; clonal diversity was possibly underestimated. Close to half of spike-specific TCRs reportedly recognize unmutated variant regions. The repertoires were collected only after the peak T cell response.

On this clone itself: Its antigen is not identified.

The ends were cut back, 3 bases at V and 5 bases at J, with 13 bases in the middle. This CDR3 is built from 14 residues. Germline CDR1 and CDR2: SGHTA and FQGNSA. The sequence came from an adult in good health. The sample was peripheral blood, taken on day 0 of AZD1222 vaccination. This chain connects TRBV7-2 to TRBJ2-5; the D gene is possibly TRBD1 (7 bases). This CDR3 reads CASSLQGGRETQYF. The CDR3 bases are TGTGCCAGCAGCTTGCAGGGGGGCCGGGAGACCCAGTACTTC.